These 27 T cell receptor beta chains were sequenced from one sample in a study of beta chain features in type 1 diabetes. The whole isolated RNA underwent reverse transcription, so sequencing captured expressed TCRB transcripts. TCRdb's copy holds only in-frame clones and misses some; the assay was immunoSEQ multiplex PCR. The sample holds about 110,000 clones, 40% seen once. The sequenced material came from stem cell memory CD4+ T cells from blood. These receptors were obtained from a woman aged 18-29 years in good health.

The chain combines TRBV6-6 with TRBJ1-3; no clear D gene. CDR3 length: 14 amino acids. Germline CDR1 and CDR2: MNHNY and SVGAGI (reference sequence). The V end was cut by 8 bases, the J end by 1 base, with 12 bases between. In nucleotides, the CDR3 is TGTGCCAGCTCCGACACCTTATCTGGAAACACCATATATTTT. Its translation is CASSDTLSGNTIYF.

The chain has TRBV6-5 and TRBJ2-4; D perhaps matches TRBD1 (5 bases). The CDR3 contains 16 residues. V lost 2 bases, J lost 0 bases, and 11 bases lay in between. Looked up from germline, CDR1 is MNHEY and CDR2 is SVGAGI. The CDR3 DNA sequence: TGTGCCAGCAGTTACAACCAGGGTCTAGCCAAAAACATTCAGTACTTC. This gives the protein CASSYNQGLAKNIQYF.

In its sample, this clone was seen a few times. This rearrangement joins TRBV28 to TRBJ1-1; TRBD1 aligns across 7 bases. Losses at the gene ends were 3 bases for V and 1 base for J; bases not matched to a gene: 2. The CDR3 is made up of 14 amino acids. The V gene's germline CDR1 is MDHEN and CDR2 SYDVKM. The CDR3 region has the DNA TGTGCCAGCAGTTTGCACAGGGGGAACACTGAAGCTTTCTTT. Protein sequence: CASSLHRGNTEAFF.

The chain combines TRBV27 with TRBJ2-1; 12 bases fit TRBD2. V trimming: 4 bases; J trimming: 4 bases; junction bases outside the gene matches: 5. The CDR3 runs to 16 residues. The germline V gene has CDR1 MNHEY and CDR2 SMNVEV (reference sequence). The CDR3 nucleotides are TGTGCCAGCAGTTCGCCTAGCGGGAGGGGGTACAATGAGCAGTTCTTC. It is translated as CASSSPSGRGYNEQFF.

The V gene is TRBV7-8, the J gene TRBJ1-5; TRBD1 aligns across 9 bases. There are 14 residues in the CDR3. V lost 5 bases to trimming and J lost 3 bases; unmatched junction nucleotides: 2. CDR1 and CDR2 (germline): SGHVS, FQNEAQ. CDR3 DNA: TGTGCCAGCAGCCAACAGGGGGCCAATCAGCCCCAGCATTTT. Translating it yields CASSQQGANQPQHF. The full variable domain, its missing parts supplied by reference TRBV7-8 and TRBJ1-5, is GAGVSQSPRYKVAKRGQDVALRCDPISGHVSLFWYQQALGQGPEFLTYFQNEAQLDKSGLPSDRFFAERPEGSVSTLKIQRTQQEDSAVYLCASSQQGANQPQHFGDGTRLSIL.

This chain connects TRBV7-9 to TRBJ2-3; D is perhaps TRBD2 (5 bases). Germline V gives CDR1 SEHNR, CDR2 FQNEAQ (reference sequence). Trimming took off 4 bases at V and 1 base at J, with 15 bases between the two ends. There are 16 residues in the CDR3. CDR3 sequence (DNA): TGTGCCAGCAGCTCATCCCGGGATTACGGCACAGATACGCAGTATTTT. This codes for CASSSSRDYGTDTQYF.

This clone showed up just a few times. The chain employs TRBV9 and TRBJ2-2; 9 positions match TRBD1. V trimming: 4 bases; J trimming: 9 bases; junction bases outside the gene matches: 13. This CDR3 has 16 amino acids. In germline, CDR1 is SGDLS, CDR2 YYNGEE. This chain's CDR3 is CASSPSGTGSSWELFF. As DNA, the CDR3 is TGTGCCAGCAGCCCATCCGGGACAGGGTCCTCTTGGGAGCTGTTTTTT.

The chain couples TRBV18 to TRBJ2-4, with D possibly being TRBD1 (6 bases). This CDR3 is built from 16 residues. Germline V gives CDR1 KGHSH, CDR2 LQKENI. The V end was cut by 2 bases, the J end by 7 bases, with 18 bases between. For the CDR3, the DNA is TGTGCCAGCTCACCAAATGAGGGGGTTGGGATGAACATTCAGTACTTC. Protein: CASSPNEGVGMNIQYF.

The CDR3 sequence: CASRTDREAYGYTF. CDR3 in DNA: TGTGCCAGCCGGACGGACAGGGAGGCTTATGGCTACACCTTC. V gene TRBV18 combines with J gene TRBJ1-2; 8 bases line up with TRBD1. The CDR3 spans 14 residues. Trimming at V came to 8 bases and at J to 5 bases, leaving 10 bases not matched to a gene. CDR1 and CDR2 (germline): KGHSH, LQKENI.

The chain combines TRBV27 with TRBJ1-1; maybe TRBD1 (6 bases). Germline CDR1 MNHEY, CDR2 SMNVEV (reference sequence). This CDR3 contains 18 residues. V was clipped by 3 bases and J by 0 bases, with 20 bases between them. The CDR3 DNA reads TGTGCCAGCAGTTTTGTCTTTAGGGGGATACCCATGAACACTGAAGCTTTCTTT. As protein: CASSFVFRGIPMNTEAFF.

The CDR3 sequence is CATRHFNTEAFF. The CDR3 DNA reads as TGTGCCACCAGACATTTTAACACTGAAGCTTTCTTT. This chain uses TRBV6-5 with TRBJ1-1; D is ambiguous. Looked up from germline, CDR1 is MNHEY and CDR2 is SVGAGI. Deletions cut 10 bases from V and 2 bases from J, with 11 bases between. The CDR3 covers 12 residues.

The chain links TRBV13 to TRBJ2-5; D is perhaps TRBD2 (5 bases). The J call may be mistaken, given a closer DNA end match to TRBJ2-7. This CDR3 has 14 residues. Per germline, CDR1 PRHDT and CDR2 FYEKMQ (reference sequence). The CDR3, as DNA: TGTGCCAGCAGCCCCAGCGGTACCTCCTACGAGCAGTACTTC. Encoded protein: CASSPSGTSYEQYF.

This clone came up a few times. The chain recombines TRBV6-6 with TRBJ2-1; TRBD2 matches 9 bases. Germline V gives CDR1 MNHNY, CDR2 SVGAGI (reference sequence). There are 16 residues in the CDR3. Unmatched junction bases numbered 6, after V lost 4 bases and J lost 2 bases. CDR3 in DNA: TGTGCCAGCAGTTTAAGCGGGAGGCCAACCTACAATGAGCAGTTCTTC. Protein product: CASSLSGRPTYNEQFF.

This clone was seen more than once but under ten times. This CDR3 is also generated by other DNA sequences in the sample. The CDR3 is CASSPTPDRGRIYGYTF. The CDR3 bases are TGCGCCAGCAGCCCCACCCCGGACAGGGGGCGAATCTATGGCTACACCTTC. The J gene is TRBJ1-2, the V gene TRBV4-1; 11 bases are a match to TRBD1. With V trimmed by 4 bases and J by 4 bases, 11 bases remained unmatched. Germline V gives CDR1 MGHRA, CDR2 YSYEKL. The length of the CDR3 is 17 residues.

The gene calls are TRBV10-3 and TRBJ2-7; 9 bases fit TRBD1. With V trimmed by 2 bases and J by 6 bases, 8 bases remained unmatched. CDR1 ENHRY and CDR2 SYGVKD come from the germline V gene. The CDR3 sequence is 15 residues long. The DNA of the CDR3 is TGTGCCATCAGTGAGGGCGGGACAGGGACCCTCGAGCAGTACTTC. Protein product: CAISEGGTGTLEQYF.

This clone was picked up a small number of times. The chain recombines TRBV7-3 with TRBJ2-7; TRBD2 matches at 8 bases. V was clipped by 2 bases and J by 2 bases; unmatched bases: 5. Germline V gives CDR1 SGHTA, CDR2 FQGTGA. This CDR3 spans 15 amino acids. As DNA, the CDR3 is TGTGCCAGCAGCTTAGGGAGCGGGAGTCCCTACGAGCAGTACTTC. Protein sequence: CASSLGSGSPYEQYF.

This clone was counted between two and nine times. The chain links TRBV10-1 to TRBJ2-1; D perhaps matches TRBD2 (5 bases). Looked up from germline, CDR1 is WNHNN and CDR2 is SYGVQD (reference sequence). The germline V and J ends were trimmed by 4 bases and 0 bases, with 16 bases remaining between them. The length of the CDR3 is 17 residues. As DNA, the CDR3 is TGCGCCAGCAGTGCCCAGTCGCGGGCTAGCTCCTACAATGAGCAGTTCTTC. This gives the protein CASSAQSRASSYNEQFF.

V gene TRBV28 combines with J gene TRBJ2-1; 12 bases agree with TRBD2. The trim removed 6 bases at V and 7 bases at J, leaving 16 bases unmatched. Germline V gene data show CDR1 as MDHEN and CDR2 as SYDVKM. The CDR3 totals 18 residues. CDR3 sequence: CASRRKPGLAGSGNEQFF. For the CDR3, the DNA is TGTGCCAGCAGACGGAAGCCTGGACTAGCGGGGTCCGGGAATGAGCAGTTCTTC.

The rearrangement uses TRBV5-1 and TRBJ1-1, with 8 nucleotides matching TRBD1. CDR1 SGHRS and CDR2 YFSETQ come from the germline V gene. CDR3 length: 15 residues. V was pared by 2 bases and J by 5 bases, with 8 bases of the junction left unmatched. The CDR3 bases are TGCGCCAGCAGCTTAAAAGGACAGGGTATGACTGAAGCTTTCTTT. Protein: CASSLKGQGMTEAFF.

The V gene is TRBV18, the J gene TRBJ1-1; tentative D call: TRBD1 (6 bases). This CDR3 is built from 13 residues. Germline V lookup: CDR1 KGHSH, CDR2 LQKENI. V was pared by 2 bases and J by 6 bases, with 10 bases between. CDR3 sequence reads: CASSPNRAAEAFF. DNA for the CDR3: TGTGCCAGCTCACCAAACAGGGCCGCTGAAGCTTTCTTT.

This clone was counted only a few times. The chain links TRBV5-1 to TRBJ2-1; D perhaps matches TRBD1 (8 bases). The CDR3 contains 15 residues. Germline V CDR1 and CDR2: SGHRS, YFSETQ. The germline V and J ends were trimmed by 3 bases and 6 bases, with 16 bases remaining between them. The CDR3 bases are TGCGCCAGCAGCTCCGGACAGGGAGGGGTCAATGAGCAGTTCTTC. Its protein product is CASSSGQGGVNEQFF.

The chain recombines TRBV6-6 with TRBJ2-7; TRBD1 matches 8 bases. The CDR3 is 15 amino acids. V gave up 0 bases and J gave up 2 bases; unmatched junction bases: 3. CDR1 MNHNY and CDR2 SVGAGI come from the germline V gene (reference sequence). DNA of the CDR3: TGTGCCAGCAGTTACTCGATCAGGGGGCCCTACGAGCAGTACTTC. As protein: CASSYSIRGPYEQYF.

V usage is TRBV19 and J usage is TRBJ1-1; weak D call: TRBD1 (5 bases). The CDR3 has 13 amino acids. Germline CDR1 is LNHDA and CDR2 is SQIVND (reference sequence). V lost 8 bases to trimming and J lost 5 bases, with 15 bases between them. The CDR3, as DNA: TGTGCCAGTGGGTCCGGGGGTTGGACTGAAGCTTTCTTT. Translated: CASGSGGWTEAFF.

This clone was seen more than once but under ten times. This chain connects TRBV28 to TRBJ2-7, with TRBD2 identical over 9 bases. The germline V gene has CDR1 MDHEN and CDR2 SYDVKM. Trimming took 3 bases from V and 6 from J; bases not matched to a gene: 6. This CDR3 has 14 residues. This CDR3 is CASSFAGGEREQYF. CDR3 DNA sequence: TGTGCCAGCAGTTTCGCGGGAGGGGAGCGCGAGCAGTACTTC. The variable domain in full, completed from reference TRBV28 and TRBJ2-7, reads DVKVTQSSRYLVKRTGEKVFLECVQDMDHENMFWYRQDPGLGLRLIYFSYDVKMKEKGDIPEGYSVSREKKERFSLILESASTNQTSMYLCASSFAGGEREQYFGPGTRLTVT.

The chain is built from TRBV7-2 and TRBJ2-7; 7 nucleotides line up with TRBD2. The CDR3 is 16 amino acids. V shed 5 bases and J 1 base; nucleotides not matched to a gene: 11. The germline gives CDR1 SGHTA, CDR2 FQGNSA. This CDR3 is CASSPHRIGGSYEQYF. The CDR3 nucleotides read TGTGCCAGCAGCCCTCACCGGATCGGGGGGTCCTACGAGCAGTACTTC.

The gene calls are TRBV27 and TRBJ2-1; 10 bases align to TRBD2. With V trimmed by 4 bases and J by 4 bases, 4 bases remained unmatched. The V gene's germline CDR1 is MNHEY and CDR2 SMNVEV (reference sequence). CDR3 length: 15 amino acids. The CDR3: CASSYSGRPYNEQFF. Written as DNA, the CDR3 is TGTGCCAGCAGTTATAGCGGGAGGCCATACAATGAGCAGTTCTTC.

This clone has a handful of counts. The CDR3 loop reads CASSAVPKNTGELFF. The CDR3 nucleotides are TGTGCCAGCAGCGCGGTACCAAAGAACACCGGGGAGCTGTTTTTT. V and J are TRBV14 and TRBJ2-2; the D is unclear. V gave up 5 bases and J gave up 1 base, with 11 bases separating them. The CDR3 is 15 residues long. Germline V gene data show CDR1 as SGHDN and CDR2 as FVKESK. The full variable domain, in which reference TRBV14 and TRBJ2-2 provide the parts outside the CDR3, is EAGVTQFPSHSVIEKGQTVTLRCDPISGHDNLYWYRRVMGKEIKFLLHFVKESKQDESGMPNNRFLAERTGGTYSTLKVQPAELEDSGVYFCASSAVPKNTGELFFGEGSRLTVL.